This is a list of T cell receptor beta chains from one sample in a study of blood T cell repertoires in COVID-19. Sequencing used immunoSEQ multiplex PCR; TCRdb keeps in-frame clones, though not all of them. Of 130,000 to 150,000 clones listed, about four fifths are singletons. The material sequenced was peripheral blood. The receptors shown here come from a human donor with acute or convalescent COVID-19. The donor label of this sample is uncertain. CDR3s include the opening cysteine and the closing phenylalanine or tryptophan.

>TRBV10-2|TRBJ1-2
CASRQGASYGYTF
>TRBV4-1|TRBJ1-2
CASSRAGGGYTF
>TRBV4-1|TRBJ1-2
CASSQGTRTNYGYTF
>TRBV19|TRBJ2-3
CASRAQGTDTQYF
>TRBV4-3|TRBJ1-2
CASSFRSGDGYTF
>TRBV6-2/TRBV6-3|TRBJ1-6
CASSYSGTGVRSPLHF
>TRBV5-4|TRBJ2-5
CASSITTEPEETQYF
>TRBV28|TRBJ1-5
CASTPGDQPQHF
>TRBV6-5|TRBJ1-2
CASRGAKLYGYTF
>TRBV18|TRBJ1-5
CASSSQANQPQHF
>TRBV10-3|TRBJ1-1
CAIGRGFGNTEAFF
>TRBV2|TRBJ2-5
CASTSGRETQYF
>TRBV19|TRBJ1-2
CASSMDPTRGYTF
>TRBV30|TRBJ1-1
CAWSVSGFGTEAFF